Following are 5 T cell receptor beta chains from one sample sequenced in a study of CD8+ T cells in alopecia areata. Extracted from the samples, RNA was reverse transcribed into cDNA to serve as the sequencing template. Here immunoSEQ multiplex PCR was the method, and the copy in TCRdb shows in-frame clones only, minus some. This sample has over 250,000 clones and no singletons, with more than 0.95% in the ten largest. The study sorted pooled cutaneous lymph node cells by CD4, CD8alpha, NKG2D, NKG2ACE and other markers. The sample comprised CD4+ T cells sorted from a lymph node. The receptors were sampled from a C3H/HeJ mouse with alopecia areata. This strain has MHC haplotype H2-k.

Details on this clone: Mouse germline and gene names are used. The CDR3 bases that were read are TGTGCCTGGAGCCCCCCGACTGGGGTCTATGCT. Protein product: CAWSPPTGVYA. The full CDR3 is CAWSPPTGVYAEQFF. The chain recombines TRBV31 with TRBJ2-1; 8 bases map to TRBD2. The CDR3 is cut off 4 residues early in the read; its end comes from the germline J gene. The V gene end was trimmed by 3 bases and the J gene end by 3 bases; junction bases not matched to a gene: 7. Germline assignment: CDR1 GKSSPN and CDR2 SITVG. CDR3 length: 15 residues.

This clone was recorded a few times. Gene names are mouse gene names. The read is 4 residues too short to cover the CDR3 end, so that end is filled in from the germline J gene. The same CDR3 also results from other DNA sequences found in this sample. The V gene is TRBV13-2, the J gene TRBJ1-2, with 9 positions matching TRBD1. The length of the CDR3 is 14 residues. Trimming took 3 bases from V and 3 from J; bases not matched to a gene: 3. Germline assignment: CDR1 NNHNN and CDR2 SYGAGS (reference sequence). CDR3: CASGGGQGDSDYTF. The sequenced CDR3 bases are TGTGCCAGCGGTGGGGGACAGGGTGACTCC.

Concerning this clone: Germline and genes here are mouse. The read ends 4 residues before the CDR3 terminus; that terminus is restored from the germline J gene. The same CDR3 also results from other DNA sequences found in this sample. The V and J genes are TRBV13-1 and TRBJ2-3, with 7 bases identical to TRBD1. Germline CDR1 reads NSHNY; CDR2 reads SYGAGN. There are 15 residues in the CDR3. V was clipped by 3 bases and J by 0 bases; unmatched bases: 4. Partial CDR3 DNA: TGTGCCAGCAGTGGGGGACAGTTTAGTGCAGAA. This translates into CASSGGQFSAE. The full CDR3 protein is CASSGGQFSAETLYF.

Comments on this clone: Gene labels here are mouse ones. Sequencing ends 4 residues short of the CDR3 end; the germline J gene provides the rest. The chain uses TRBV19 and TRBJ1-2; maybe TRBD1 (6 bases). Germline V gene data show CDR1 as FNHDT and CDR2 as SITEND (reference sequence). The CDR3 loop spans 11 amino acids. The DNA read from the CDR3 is TGTGCCAGCAGGCGAGGGGGC. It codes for CASRRGG. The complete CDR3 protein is CASRRGGDYTF.

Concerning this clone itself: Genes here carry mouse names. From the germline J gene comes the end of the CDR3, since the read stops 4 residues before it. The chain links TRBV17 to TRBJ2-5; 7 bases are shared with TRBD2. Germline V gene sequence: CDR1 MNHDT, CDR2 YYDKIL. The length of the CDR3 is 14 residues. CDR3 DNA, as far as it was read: TGTGCTAGCAGTAGAGACTGGGGGAAAGAC. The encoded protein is CASSRDWGKD. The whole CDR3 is CASSRDWGKDTQYF.